The 2 T cell receptor beta chains in this list originate from one sample, sequenced in a study of radiotherapy plus CTLA-4 blockade in lung cancer. The data were produced by immunoSEQ multiplex PCR, yet TCRdb's version contains in-frame clones alone and is incomplete. Counted here are more than 25,000 clones, 65% to 80% occurring once; the ten biggest clones make up 7% to 8%. Sequenced material: peripheral blood, taken from a patient treated with radiotherapy plus ipilimumab. These receptors originate from a human donor with non-small cell lung cancer who had stable disease on radiotherapy plus ipilimumab.

This clone was recorded once. J is TRBJ2-7 and V is TRBV30; possibly TRBD1 or TRBD2 for D (6 bases each). V gave up 2 bases and J gave up 3 bases, with 14 bases separating them. The CDR3 has 14 amino acids. Per the germline V gene, CDR1 is GTSNPN and CDR2 is SVGIG (reference sequence). CDR3 in DNA: TGTGCCTGGAGTCGGGGGACAAACCTCTACGAGCAGTACTTC. Amino acid sequence: CAWSRGTNLYEQYF.

J is TRBJ1-2 and V is TRBV7-9; tentatively, D is TRBD1 (5 bases). Germline V gives CDR1 SEHNR, CDR2 FQNEAQ (reference sequence). The CDR3 runs to 16 residues. With 5 bases removed from V and 4 bases from J, the gap between germline ends came to 20 bases. CDR3 residues: CASSPGRGEVGYGYTF. CDR3 nucleotides: TGTGCCAGCAGCCCCGGTCGGGGGGAGGTTGGCTATGGCTACACCTTC.